This TCR beta chain was sequenced during a study of T cell repertoires in cytomegalovirus infection. Between the trimmed V and J ends, which lost 1 base and 5 bases, there was a span of 15 bases. The CDR3 spans 16 residues. TCRdb processed the reads anew with MiXCR; each CDR3 protein has one entry. The profile shows around 740,000 distinct CDR3 sequences, under 40% of them singletons. Study-wide points: HLA-C-restricted CMV clonotypes gave the most frequent clonotype in two of eight donors.

The sample holds a few counts of this clonotype. Antigen specificity is unknown. This clonotype was sampled from a human donor in good health (CMV status not recorded). Some clones in this sample may be carry-over from other donors' samples. V and J are TRBV23-1 and TRBJ2-1, with D possibly matching TRBD1 (7 bases). TRBV23-1 is filed as an ORF, its function uncertain. Sequencing was carried out using PBMCs. The CDR3 nucleotides read TGCGCCAGCAGTCAATTACAGGGGAGGTACAACAATGAGCAGTTCTTC. Encoded protein: CASSQLQGRYNNEQFF.